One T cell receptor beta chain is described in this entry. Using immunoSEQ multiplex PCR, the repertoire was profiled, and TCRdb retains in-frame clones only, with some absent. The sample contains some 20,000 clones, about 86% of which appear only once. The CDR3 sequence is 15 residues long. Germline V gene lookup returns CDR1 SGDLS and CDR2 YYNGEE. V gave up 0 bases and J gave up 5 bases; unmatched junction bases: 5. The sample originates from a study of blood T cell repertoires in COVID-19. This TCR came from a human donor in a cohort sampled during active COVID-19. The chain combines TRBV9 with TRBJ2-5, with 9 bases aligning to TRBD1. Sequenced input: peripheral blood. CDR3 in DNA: TGTGCCAGCAGCGTAGAGGGACAGGGAGGGGAGACCCAGTACTTC. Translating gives CASSVEGQGGETQYF.